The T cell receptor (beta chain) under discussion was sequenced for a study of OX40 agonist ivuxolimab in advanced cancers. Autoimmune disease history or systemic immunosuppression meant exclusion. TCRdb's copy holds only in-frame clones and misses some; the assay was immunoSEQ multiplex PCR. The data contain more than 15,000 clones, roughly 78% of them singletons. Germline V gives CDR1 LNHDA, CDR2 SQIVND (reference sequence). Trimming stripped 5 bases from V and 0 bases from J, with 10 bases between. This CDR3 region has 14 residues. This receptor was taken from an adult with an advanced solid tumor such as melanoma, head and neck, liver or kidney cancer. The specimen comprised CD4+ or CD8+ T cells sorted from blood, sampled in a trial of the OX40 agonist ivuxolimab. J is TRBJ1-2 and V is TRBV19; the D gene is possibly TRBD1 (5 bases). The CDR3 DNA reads TGTGCCAGTAGTCCTGCGACAGCTAACTATGGCTACACCTTC. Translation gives CASSPATANYGYTF.